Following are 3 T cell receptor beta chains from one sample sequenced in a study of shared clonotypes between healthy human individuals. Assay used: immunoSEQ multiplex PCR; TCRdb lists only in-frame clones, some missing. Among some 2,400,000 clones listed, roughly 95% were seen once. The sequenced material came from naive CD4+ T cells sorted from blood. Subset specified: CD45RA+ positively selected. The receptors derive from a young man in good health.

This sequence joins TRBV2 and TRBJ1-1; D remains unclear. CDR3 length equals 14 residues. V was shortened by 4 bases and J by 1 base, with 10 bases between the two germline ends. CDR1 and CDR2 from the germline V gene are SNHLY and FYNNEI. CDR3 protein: CASSVGWANTEAFF. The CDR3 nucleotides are TGTGCCAGCAGTGTGGGATGGGCGAACACTGAAGCTTTCTTT.

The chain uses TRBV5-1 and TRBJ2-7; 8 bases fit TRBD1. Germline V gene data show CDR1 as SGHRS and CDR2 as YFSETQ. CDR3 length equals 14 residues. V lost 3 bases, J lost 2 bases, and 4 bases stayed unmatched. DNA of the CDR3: TGCGCCAGCAGCTGGGGGACAGGTCCCTACGAGCAGTACTTC. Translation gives CASSWGTGPYEQYF.

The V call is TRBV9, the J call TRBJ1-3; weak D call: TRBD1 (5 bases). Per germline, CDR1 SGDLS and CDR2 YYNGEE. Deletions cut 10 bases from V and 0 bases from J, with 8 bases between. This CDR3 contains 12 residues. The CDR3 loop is CASRGSGNTIYF. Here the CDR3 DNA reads TGTGCCTCGAGGGGCTCTGGAAACACCATATATTTT.